This TCR beta chain is from a study of cytomegalovirus exposure and HLA in healthy donors. General study findings and limits: In a later analysis, parvovirus B19, influenza, CMV and Epstein-Barr virus appeared linked to several top co-occurrence clusters. CMV serostatus was the sole immune exposure data available.

After removal of 6 bases from V and 5 bases from J, the junction contained 9 bases not matched to a gene. The CDR3 spans 15 residues. Germline CDR1 and CDR2: MNHEY and SVGAGI. For this clone: As yet, its antigen is unknown.

With 60 Vbeta and 13 Jbeta primers, the PCR was carried out. This table comes from immunoSEQ multiplex PCR, and its TCRdb copy is limited to in-frame clones, with some not included. The repertoire holds roughly 130,000 clones, with 73% as singletons. This clonotype was obtained from a woman in her thirties or forties in good health and CMV-seropositive. The specimen was PBMCs. The gene calls are TRBV6-5 and TRBJ1-4, with 7 bases that match TRBD1. Here the CDR3 reads CASSMTGTLNEKLFF. The CDR3 DNA sequence: TGTGCCAGCAGCATGACAGGGACTTTAAATGAAAAACTGTTTTTT.